This T cell receptor beta chain was recorded in a study of memory CD4+ T cells and cytomegalovirus serostatus. Overall study: This sample comes from healthy Belgian adults, about nine CMV seropositive, roughly 22 seronegative.

Single viable CD3+CD4+CD8-CD45RO+ cells were sorted as the memory CD4+ T cells. Unmatched junction bases numbered 3, after V lost 7 bases and J lost 1 base. CDR3 size: 13 residues. From germline, CDR1 is LNHDA and CDR2 SQIVND (reference sequence). The protocol was immunoSEQ multiplex PCR, while the TCRdb copy is restricted to in-frame clones and leaves out a portion. The sample has tens of thousands of clones, about 73% seen once. The clonotype was recovered from an adult in good health and CMV-seropositive. The chain couples TRBV19 to TRBJ2-5; 7 nucleotides line up with TRBD2. Sequencing used memory CD4+ T cells from blood. CDR3 in DNA: TGTGCCAGTATGGGACTACTCCAAGAGACCCAGTACTTC. As protein: CASMGLLQETQYF. The full variable domain, completed using reference TRBV19 and TRBJ2-5, is DGGITQSPKYLFRKEGQNVTLSCEQNLNHDAMYWYRQDPGQGLRLIYYSQIVNDFQKGDIAEGYSVSREKKESFPLTVTSAQKNPTAFYLCASMGLLQETQYFGPGTRLLVL.